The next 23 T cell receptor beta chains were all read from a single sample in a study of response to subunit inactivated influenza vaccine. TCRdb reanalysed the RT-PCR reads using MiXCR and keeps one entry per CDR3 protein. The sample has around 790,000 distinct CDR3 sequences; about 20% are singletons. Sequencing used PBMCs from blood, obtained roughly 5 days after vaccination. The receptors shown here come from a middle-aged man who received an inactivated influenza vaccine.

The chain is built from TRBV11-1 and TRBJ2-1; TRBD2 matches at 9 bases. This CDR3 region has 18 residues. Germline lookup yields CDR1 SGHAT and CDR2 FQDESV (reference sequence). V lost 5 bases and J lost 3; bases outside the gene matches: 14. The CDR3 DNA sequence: TGTGCCAGCAGCCCAGGTGGTCTGGGACTAGCAGACTACAATGAGCAGTTCTTC. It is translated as CASSPGGLGLADYNEQFF.

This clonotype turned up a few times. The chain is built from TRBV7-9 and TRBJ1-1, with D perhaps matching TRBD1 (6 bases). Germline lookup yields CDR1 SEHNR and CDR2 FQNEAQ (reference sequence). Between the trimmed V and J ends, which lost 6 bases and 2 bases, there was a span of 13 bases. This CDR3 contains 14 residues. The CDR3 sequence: CASRLSGANTEAFF. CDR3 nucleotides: TGTGCCAGCAGACTATCGGGGGCCAACACTGAAGCTTTCTTT.

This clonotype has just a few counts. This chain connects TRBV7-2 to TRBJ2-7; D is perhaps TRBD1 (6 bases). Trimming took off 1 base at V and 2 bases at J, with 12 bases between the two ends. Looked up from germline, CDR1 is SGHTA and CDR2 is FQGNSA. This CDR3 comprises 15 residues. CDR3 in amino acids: CASSLVPQGTYEQYF. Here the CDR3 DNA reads TGTGCCAGCAGCTTAGTGCCACAGGGAACCTACGAGCAGTACTTC. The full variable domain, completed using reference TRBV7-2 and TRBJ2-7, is GAGVSQSPSNKVTEKGKDVELRCDPISGHTALYWYRQSLGQGLEFLIYFQGNSAPDKSGLPSDRFSAERTGGSVSTLTIQRTQQEDSAVYLCASSLVPQGTYEQYFGPGTRLTVT.

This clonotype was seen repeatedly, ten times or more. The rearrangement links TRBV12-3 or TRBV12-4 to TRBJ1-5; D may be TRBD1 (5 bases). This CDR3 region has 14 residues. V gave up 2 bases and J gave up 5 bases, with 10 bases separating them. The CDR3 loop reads CASSLWQGDQPQHF. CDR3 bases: TGTGCCAGCAGTTTATGGCAGGGAGATCAGCCCCAGCATTTT.

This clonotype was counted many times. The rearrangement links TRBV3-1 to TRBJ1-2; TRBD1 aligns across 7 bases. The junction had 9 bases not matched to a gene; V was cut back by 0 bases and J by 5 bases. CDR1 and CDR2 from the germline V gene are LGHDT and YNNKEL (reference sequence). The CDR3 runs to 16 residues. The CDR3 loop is CASSQESRQGGYGYTF. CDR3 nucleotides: TGTGCCAGCAGCCAAGAGAGTCGGCAGGGGGGTTATGGCTACACCTTC.

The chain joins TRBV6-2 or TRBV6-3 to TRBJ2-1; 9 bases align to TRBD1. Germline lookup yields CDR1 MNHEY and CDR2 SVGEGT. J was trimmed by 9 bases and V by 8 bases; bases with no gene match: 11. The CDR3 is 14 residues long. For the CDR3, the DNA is TGTGCCAGCGGAGGACAGGGGACAGTCAGTGAGCAGTTCTTC. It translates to CASGGQGTVSEQFF.

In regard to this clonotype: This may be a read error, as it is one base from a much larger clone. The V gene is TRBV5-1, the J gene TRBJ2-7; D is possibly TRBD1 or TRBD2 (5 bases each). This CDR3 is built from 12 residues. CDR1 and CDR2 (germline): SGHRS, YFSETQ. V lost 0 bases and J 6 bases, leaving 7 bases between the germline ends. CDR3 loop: CASSLGGIEQYF. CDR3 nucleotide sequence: TGCGCCAGCAGCTTGGGGGGGATCGAGCAGTACTTC.

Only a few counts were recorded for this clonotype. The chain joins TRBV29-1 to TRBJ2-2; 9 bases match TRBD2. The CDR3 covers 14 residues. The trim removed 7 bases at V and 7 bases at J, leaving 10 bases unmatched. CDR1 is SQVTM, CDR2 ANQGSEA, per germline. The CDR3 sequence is CSASGRLLNGELFF. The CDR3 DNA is TGCAGCGCAAGCGGGAGGTTACTCAACGGGGAGCTGTTTTTT.

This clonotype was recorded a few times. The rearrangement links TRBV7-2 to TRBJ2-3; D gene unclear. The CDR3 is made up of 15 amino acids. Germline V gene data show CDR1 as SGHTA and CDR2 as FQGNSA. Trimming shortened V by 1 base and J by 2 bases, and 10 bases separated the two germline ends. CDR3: CASSLGDTSTDTQYF. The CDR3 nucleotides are TGTGCCAGCAGCTTAGGTGACACTTCCACAGATACGCAGTATTTT.

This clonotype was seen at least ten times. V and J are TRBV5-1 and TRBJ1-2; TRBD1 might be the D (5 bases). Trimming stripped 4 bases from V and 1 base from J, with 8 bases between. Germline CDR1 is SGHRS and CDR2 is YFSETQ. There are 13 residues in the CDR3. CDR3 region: CASSTDSNYGYTF. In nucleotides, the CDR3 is TGCGCCAGCAGCACCGACAGTAACTATGGCTACACCTTC.

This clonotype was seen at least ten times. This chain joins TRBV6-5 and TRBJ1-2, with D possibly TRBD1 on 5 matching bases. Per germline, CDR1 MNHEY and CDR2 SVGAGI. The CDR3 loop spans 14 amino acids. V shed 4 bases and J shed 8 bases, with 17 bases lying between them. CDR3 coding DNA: TGTGCCAGCAGTTCGACCGGGGCCCTAGGGGGCTACACCTTC. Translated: CASSSTGALGGYTF.

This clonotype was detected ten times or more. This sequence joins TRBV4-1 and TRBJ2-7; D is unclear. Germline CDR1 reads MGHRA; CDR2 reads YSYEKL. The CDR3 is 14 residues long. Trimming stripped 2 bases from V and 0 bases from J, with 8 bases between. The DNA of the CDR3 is TGCGCCAGCAGCCAATCTCCGAGCTCCTACGAGCAGTACTTC. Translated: CASSQSPSSYEQYF.

CDR3 sequence: CASSPRTSGSDQYF. The DNA of the CDR3 is TGTGCCAGCAGCCCTAGGACTAGCGGGAGTGATCAGTACTTC. The chain combines TRBV3-1 with TRBJ2-7; 13 bases are shared with TRBD2. The germline gives CDR1 LGHDT, CDR2 YNNKEL (reference sequence). The V segment lost 4 bases and the J segment 10 bases; nucleotides outside the gene matches: 7. The CDR3 loop spans 14 amino acids.

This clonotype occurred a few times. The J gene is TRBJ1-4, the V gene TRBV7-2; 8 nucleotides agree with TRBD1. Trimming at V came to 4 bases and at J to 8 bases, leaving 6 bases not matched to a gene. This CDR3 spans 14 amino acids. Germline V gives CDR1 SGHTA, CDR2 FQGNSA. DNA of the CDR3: TGTGCCAGCAGCTACGGACAGGGAAGAGAAAAACTGTTTTTT. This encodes CASSYGQGREKLFF.

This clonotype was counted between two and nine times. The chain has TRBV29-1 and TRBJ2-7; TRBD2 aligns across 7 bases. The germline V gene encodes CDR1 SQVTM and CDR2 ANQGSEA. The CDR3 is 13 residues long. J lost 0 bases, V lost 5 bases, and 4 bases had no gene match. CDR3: CSVFGGSSYEQYF. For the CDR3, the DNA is TGCAGCGTTTTCGGCGGGAGCTCCTACGAGCAGTACTTC.

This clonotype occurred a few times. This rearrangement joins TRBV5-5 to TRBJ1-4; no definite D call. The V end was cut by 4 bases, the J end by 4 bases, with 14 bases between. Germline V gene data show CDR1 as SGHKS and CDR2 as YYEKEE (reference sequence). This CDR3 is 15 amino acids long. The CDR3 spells CASSLNAGRNEKLFF. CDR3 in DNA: TGTGCCAGCAGCCTAAACGCAGGACGTAATGAAAAACTGTTTTTT.

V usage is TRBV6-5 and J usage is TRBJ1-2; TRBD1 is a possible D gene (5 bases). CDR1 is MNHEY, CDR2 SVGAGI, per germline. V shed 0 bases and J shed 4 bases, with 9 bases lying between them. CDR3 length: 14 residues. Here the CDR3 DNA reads TGTGCCAGCAGTTACTCAGAGGGGTCCTATGGCTACACCTTC. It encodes CASSYSEGSYGYTF.

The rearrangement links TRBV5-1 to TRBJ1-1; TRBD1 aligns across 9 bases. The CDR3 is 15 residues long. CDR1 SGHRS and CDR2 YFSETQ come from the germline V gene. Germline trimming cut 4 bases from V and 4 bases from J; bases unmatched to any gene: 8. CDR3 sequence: CASSPQGQGGTEAFF. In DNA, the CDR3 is TGCGCCAGCAGCCCCCAGGGACAGGGAGGCACTGAAGCTTTCTTT.

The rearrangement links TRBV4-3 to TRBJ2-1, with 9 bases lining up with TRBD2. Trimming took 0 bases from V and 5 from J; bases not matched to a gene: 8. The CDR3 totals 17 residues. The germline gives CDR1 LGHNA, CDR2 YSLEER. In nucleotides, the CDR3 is TGCGCCAGCAGCCAAGATTGGTCTAGCGGGGTCCACAATGAGCAGTTCTTC. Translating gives CASSQDWSSGVHNEQFF.

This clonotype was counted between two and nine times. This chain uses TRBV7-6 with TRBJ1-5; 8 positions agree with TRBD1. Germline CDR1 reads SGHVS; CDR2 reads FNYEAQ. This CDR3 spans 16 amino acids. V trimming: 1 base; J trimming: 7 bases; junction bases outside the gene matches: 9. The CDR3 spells CASSLEARGREQPQHF. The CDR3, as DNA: TGTGCCAGCAGCTTAGAAGCCAGGGGGCGCGAACAGCCCCAGCATTTT.

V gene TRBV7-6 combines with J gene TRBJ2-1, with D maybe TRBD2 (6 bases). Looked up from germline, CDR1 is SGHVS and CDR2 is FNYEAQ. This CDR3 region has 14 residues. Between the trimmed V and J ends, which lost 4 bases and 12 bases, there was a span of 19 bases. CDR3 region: CASSSVGRENRQFF. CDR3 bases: TGTGCCAGCAGCTCAGTCGGTCGGGAGAACAGGCAGTTCTTC.

The CDR3 region is CASSQMTSVYYNEQFF. The CDR3, as DNA: TGCGCCAGCAGCCAAATGACTAGCGTCTACTACAATGAGCAGTTCTTC. V usage is TRBV5-1 and J usage is TRBJ2-1, with 8 bases fitting TRBD2. V dropped 4 bases and J dropped 3; count of bases not matched to a gene: 9. The CDR3 has 16 amino acids. Germline-derived CDR1 and CDR2 are SGHRS and YFSETQ.

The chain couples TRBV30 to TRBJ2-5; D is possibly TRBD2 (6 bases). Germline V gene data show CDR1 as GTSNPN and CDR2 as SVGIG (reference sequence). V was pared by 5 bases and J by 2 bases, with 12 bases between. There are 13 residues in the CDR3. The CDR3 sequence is CAWATSFQETQYF. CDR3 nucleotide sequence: TGTGCCTGGGCCACTAGCTTTCAAGAGACCCAGTACTTC.